This note documents a single T cell receptor (beta chain) sequence. Sequence at one end of the junction differs from germline and may be a read error. The authors ran a second PCR of about 6 to 11 cycles using a sample-barcoded 5' primer and a J-beta primer mix. MiXCR, applied by TCRdb to the 5' RACE reads, yields one record per CDR3 protein. The top ten hold approximately 25% of the sample, which has 600,000 or so distinct CDR3 sequences, around 48% seen once. These data belong to a study of blood T cells in healthy people across ages. Sample: blood. The TCR originated in a man older than 75 in good health.

The CDR3 nucleotides read TGTGCCAGCAGGACTTATAATTCACCCCCCCACTTT. This gives the protein CASRTYNSPPHF. The V and J genes are TRBV6-5 and TRBJ1-6; D is uncertain. The CDR3 is 12 residues long. Looked up from germline, CDR1 is MNHEY and CDR2 is SVGAGI.